The next 24 T cell receptor beta chains were all read from a single sample in a study of a mutant IDH1 vaccine in newly diagnosed glioma. Which antigens these TCRs recognize remains unknown. The assay was immunoSEQ multiplex PCR, and TCRdb's table has in-frame clones only and misses some. There are some 80,000 clones in the sample; around 85% occur only once, and 0.75% to 0.95% lies in the top ten. Documented time point: week 23, last vaccination. Each dose delivered 300 ug of mutant IDH1 20-mer peptide subcutaneously with imiquimod. The specimen was PBMCs, collected from a glioma patient whose treatment included an IDH1 peptide vaccine. The receptors here all came from a woman in her 50s with glioma.

The chain carries TRBV2 and TRBJ1-4; D call uncertain. The CDR3 contains 13 residues. V dropped 3 bases and J dropped 7 bases, with 9 bases sitting between them. CDR1 is SNHLY and CDR2 is FYNNEI in the germline V gene. In nucleotides, the CDR3 is TGTGCCAGCAGTGAGAGGACGGTTGAAAAACTGTTTTTT. This gives the protein CASSERTVEKLFF.

The CDR3 DNA follows: TGTGCCAGCAGTTACTTCGGACAGGATGAAAAACTGTTTTTT. This sequence encodes CASSYFGQDEKLFF. The chain uses TRBV6-6 and TRBJ1-4; 7 bases are a match to TRBD1. J was trimmed by 6 bases and V by 1 base; bases with no gene match: 2. CDR3 length equals 14 residues. Germline V gene data show CDR1 as MNHNY and CDR2 as SVGAGI (reference sequence).

The chain links TRBV9 to TRBJ2-1, with a possible D match to TRBD1 (6 bases). The CDR3 consists of 15 residues. Trimming left V 0 bases short and J 8 bases short, with 15 bases between. Germline lookup yields CDR1 SGDLS and CDR2 YYNGEE. This chain's CDR3 is CASSVGGTTNDEQFF. The CDR3 coding sequence is TGTGCCAGCAGCGTAGGGGGGACAACGAACGATGAGCAGTTCTTC.

The rearrangement joins TRBV9 to TRBJ2-6; tentatively, D is TRBD2 (7 bases). Germline assignment: CDR1 SGDLS and CDR2 YYNGEE. CDR3 size: 18 residues. V was cut by 0 bases and J by 4 bases, with 17 bases left in between. CDR3 sequence (DNA): TGTGCCAGCAGCGTAGTAGGGAGCAGGGGACTAGGGGCCAACGTCCTGACTTTC. It is translated as CASSVVGSRGLGANVLTF.

The rearrangement joins TRBV2 to TRBJ2-2, with TRBD2 matching 12 bases. This CDR3 is built from 15 residues. Unmatched junction bases numbered 7, after V lost 9 bases and J lost 5 bases. From germline, CDR1 is SNHLY and CDR2 FYNNEI. DNA for the CDR3: TGTGCCAGTGATCTAGCGGGAGGGGGGACCGGGGAGCTGTTTTTT. It specifies CASDLAGGGTGELFF.

The chain is built from TRBV5-5 and TRBJ2-7, with 8 nucleotides matching TRBD1. This CDR3 is 16 amino acids long. CDR1 is SGHKS and CDR2 is YYEKEE in the germline V gene (reference sequence). Losses at the gene ends were 4 bases for V and 2 bases for J; bases not matched to a gene: 11. CDR3: CASSTWFGQGAYEQYF. The DNA of the CDR3 is TGTGCCAGCAGCACATGGTTCGGACAGGGAGCCTACGAGCAGTACTTC.

This clone has a single count. This chain uses TRBV7-9 with TRBJ1-2; possible D gene TRBD1, 5 bases. This CDR3 region has 14 residues. Trimming left V 3 bases short and J 4 bases short, with 12 bases between. Germline assignment: CDR1 SEHNR and CDR2 FQNEAQ (reference sequence). This CDR3 reads CASSLRQGVYGYTF. The CDR3 coding sequence is TGTGCCAGCAGCTTGCGTCAGGGAGTCTATGGCTACACCTTC.

The gene calls are TRBV5-1 and TRBJ1-4; 8 positions agree with TRBD1. The CDR3 length is 17 residues. Germline-derived CDR1 and CDR2 are SGHRS and YFSETQ. The trim removed 6 bases at V and 8 bases at J, leaving 18 bases unmatched. In DNA, the CDR3 is TGCGCCAGCAACTTATCCCCGCTCACAGGGGGGAACGAAAAACTGTTTTTT. Its translation: CASNLSPLTGGNEKLFF. Full variable domain (missing parts from reference TRBV5-1 and TRBJ1-4): KAGVTQTPRYLIKTRGQQVTLSCSPISGHRSVSWYQQTPGQGLQFLFEYFSETQRNKGNFPGRFSGRQFSNSRSEMNVSTLELGDSALYLCASNLSPLTGGNEKLFFGSGTQLSVL.

V usage is TRBV27 and J usage is TRBJ1-2; TRBD1 matches at 12 bases. V lost 2 bases and J lost 7; bases outside the gene matches: 8. Germline loops: CDR1 MNHEY, CDR2 SMNVEV (reference sequence). CDR3 length: 16 amino acids. The chain's CDR3 is CASSLGPGQGAVGYTF. The CDR3 coding sequence is TGTGCCAGCAGTTTAGGGCCGGGACAGGGGGCCGTTGGCTACACCTTC.

This chain connects TRBV6-6 to TRBJ2-7, with TRBD1 as a possible D gene (5 bases). V lost 2 bases to trimming and J lost 3 bases, with 11 bases between them. The CDR3 contains 14 residues. The germline CDR1 and CDR2 sequences are MNHNY and SVGAGI (reference sequence). The CDR3 spells CASSYATGIYEQYF. In nucleotides, the CDR3 is TGTGCCAGCAGTTACGCTACAGGTATCTACGAGCAGTACTTC.

The chain couples TRBV21-1 to TRBJ2-7. TRBV21-1 is designated a pseudogene. There are 15 residues in the CDR3. The CDR3 region has the DNA TGTGCCAGCAGCACGGCAGCCTCTTATCACTACGAGCAGTACTTC. Translated: CASSTAASYHYEQYF.

V usage is TRBV25-1 and J usage is TRBJ2-1; D not resolved. This CDR3 is built from 14 residues. The V end lost 7 bases, the J end lost 1 base, and 11 bases lay between the germline ends. Per the germline V gene, CDR1 is MGHDK and CDR2 is SYGVNS. For the CDR3, the DNA is TGTGCCAGCACCCCCCGCAGTTCCTACAATGAGCAGTTCTTC. Encoded protein: CASTPRSSYNEQFF.

The chain is built from TRBV9 and TRBJ2-3; weak D call: TRBD2 (5 bases). Looked up from germline, CDR1 is SGDLS and CDR2 is YYNGEE. There are 15 residues in the CDR3. Between the trimmed V and J ends, which lost 0 bases and 3 bases, there was a span of 11 bases. CDR3 sequence (DNA): TGTGCCAGCAGCGTAGGGACTGTCGGGACAGATACGCAGTATTTT. It translates to CASSVGTVGTDTQYF.

This rearrangement joins TRBV5-1 to TRBJ2-7, with a weak D call TRBD2 (6 bases). With 2 bases removed from V and 4 bases from J, the gap between germline ends came to 13 bases. The CDR3 consists of 14 residues. Germline V gene lookup returns CDR1 SGHRS and CDR2 YFSETQ. Written as DNA, the CDR3 is TGCGCCAGCAGCTTCAAGGCGGGGAGATACGAGCAGTACTTC. It translates to CASSFKAGRYEQYF.

The rearrangement joins TRBV6-1 to TRBJ1-6; D uncertain. V shed 3 bases and J shed 8 bases, with 8 bases lying between them. CDR3 length: 13 residues. CDR1 and CDR2 from the germline V gene are MNHNS and SASEGT. The CDR3: CASSDQAHSPLHF. The DNA of the CDR3 is TGTGCCAGCAGTGATCAGGCCCATTCACCCCTCCACTTT.

The chain recombines TRBV28 with TRBJ2-7; 8 nucleotides agree with TRBD1. The V gene end was trimmed by 3 bases and the J gene end by 3 bases; junction bases not matched to a gene: 10. The germline V gene encodes CDR1 MDHEN and CDR2 SYDVKM. This CDR3 has 16 amino acids. CDR3 in amino acids: CASSLGTGRLNYEQYF. CDR3 nucleotide sequence: TGTGCCAGCAGTTTGGGGACAGGTCGCCTGAACTACGAGCAGTACTTC.

The rearrangement links TRBV30 to TRBJ1-3; weak D call: TRBD1 (5 bases). The CDR3 loop spans 16 amino acids. The V end was cut by 0 bases, the J end by 0 bases, with 12 bases between. CDR1 and CDR2 from the germline V gene are GTSNPN and SVGIG (reference sequence). CDR3 residues: CAWSVLGRLSGNTIYF. CDR3 sequence (DNA): TGTGCCTGGAGTGTACTGGGACGGCTCTCTGGAAACACCATATATTTT.

The chain's CDR3 is CATSRSLTGTQPQHF. CDR3 nucleotide sequence: TGTGCCACCAGCAGATCCTTGACAGGGACTCAGCCCCAGCATTTT. V gene TRBV15 combines with J gene TRBJ1-5, with TRBD1 matching 7 bases. The ends lost 2 bases at V and 6 bases at J; junction bases unmatched: 7. Germline V gene lookup returns CDR1 LNHNV and CDR2 YYDKDF (reference sequence). The CDR3 is 15 residues long.

The chain couples TRBV4-1 to TRBJ2-7; TRBD2 aligns across 9 bases. The germline gives CDR1 MGHRA, CDR2 YSYEKL. This CDR3 is 16 amino acids long. The ends lost 4 bases at V and 3 bases at J; junction bases unmatched: 10. For the CDR3, the DNA is TGCGCCAGCAGCCCCGCTAGGCTAGCGGGAAACTACGAGCAGTACTTC. Translated, it gives CASSPARLAGNYEQYF.

The V call is TRBV27, the J call TRBJ1-2, with 8 bases matching TRBD1. Germline V CDR1 and CDR2: MNHEY, SMNVEV (reference sequence). The V gene end was trimmed by 3 bases and the J gene end by 8 bases; junction bases not matched to a gene: 5. CDR3 length: 13 amino acids. The DNA of the CDR3 is TGTGCCAGCAGTTTGGACAGGGCGGGCGGCTACACCTTC. Protein: CASSLDRAGGYTF.

This clone has just one count. The gene calls are TRBV29-1 and TRBJ2-3, with 14 bases fitting TRBD2. CDR1 and CDR2 (germline): SQVTM, ANQGSEA. This CDR3 comprises 13 residues. Unmatched junction bases numbered 3, after V lost 6 bases and J lost 7 bases. The CDR3 spells CSVGTSGGNTQYF. The DNA of the CDR3 is TGCAGCGTGGGGACTAGCGGGGGCAATACGCAGTATTTT.

V gene TRBV6-5 combines with J gene TRBJ1-5; D is unresolved. Between the trimmed V and J ends, which lost 7 bases and 0 bases, there was a span of 4 bases. The germline V gene encodes CDR1 MNHEY and CDR2 SVGAGI. CDR3 length equals 12 residues. The CDR3 region is CASKGSNQPQHF. The CDR3, as DNA: TGTGCCAGCAAAGGTAGCAATCAGCCCCAGCATTTT.

The count of this clone is one. This chain links TRBV4-2 with TRBJ2-5, with D possibly TRBD1 on 7 matching bases. The germline V gene has CDR1 LGHNA and CDR2 YNFKEQ. The V and J ends lost 4 bases and 4 bases respectively, with 16 bases between them. This CDR3 is built from 15 residues. The CDR3 spells CASSPEGAGAETQYF. The CDR3 nucleotides are TGTGCCAGCAGCCCGGAGGGGGCAGGGGCAGAGACCCAGTACTTC.

The rearrangement uses TRBV19 and TRBJ1-1; the D gene is possibly TRBD1 (6 bases). The V end was cut by 1 base, the J end by 2 bases, with 11 bases between. The germline V gene encodes CDR1 LNHDA and CDR2 SQIVND (reference sequence). The CDR3 runs 15 residues. The CDR3 reads CASSIVGQPNTEAFF. CDR3 coding DNA: TGTGCCAGTAGTATAGTAGGACAGCCTAACACTGAAGCTTTCTTT.